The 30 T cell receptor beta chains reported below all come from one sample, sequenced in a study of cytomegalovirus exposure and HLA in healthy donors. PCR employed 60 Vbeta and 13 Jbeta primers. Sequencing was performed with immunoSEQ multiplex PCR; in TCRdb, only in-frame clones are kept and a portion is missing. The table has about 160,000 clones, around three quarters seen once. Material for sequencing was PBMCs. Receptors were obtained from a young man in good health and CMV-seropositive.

The CDR3 DNA is TGTGCCAGCAGTGCATCGGATCAGCCCCAGCATTTT. Protein: CASSASDQPQHF. This rearrangement joins TRBV28 to TRBJ1-5, with D hard to call. CDR3 size: 12 residues. Germline V gene sequence: CDR1 MDHEN, CDR2 SYDVKM. Trimming removed 5 bases from V and 5 bases from J, with 7 bases in between.

The CDR3 loop is CASSSPGTTSYEQYF. CDR3 bases: TGTGCCAGCAGCTCCCCCGGGACTACCTCCTACGAGCAGTACTTC. V gene TRBV5-4 combines with J gene TRBJ2-7, with 7 bases identical to TRBD2. Germline V gene data show CDR1 as SGHNT and CDR2 as YYREEE (reference sequence). The CDR3 is 15 residues long. V was pared by 3 bases and J by 0 bases, with 6 bases of the junction left unmatched.

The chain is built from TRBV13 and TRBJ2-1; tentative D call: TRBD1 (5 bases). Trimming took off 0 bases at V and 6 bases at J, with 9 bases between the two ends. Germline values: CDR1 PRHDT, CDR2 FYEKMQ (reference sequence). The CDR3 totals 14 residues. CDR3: CASSLGQGSNEQFF. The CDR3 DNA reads TGTGCCAGCAGCTTAGGTCAGGGAAGCAATGAGCAGTTCTTC.

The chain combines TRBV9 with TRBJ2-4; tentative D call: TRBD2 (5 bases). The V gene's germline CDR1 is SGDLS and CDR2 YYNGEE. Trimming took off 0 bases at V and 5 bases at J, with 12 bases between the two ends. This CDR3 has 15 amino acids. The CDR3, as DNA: TGTGCCAGCAGCGTAGGAGGGCGGTTCCAAAACATTCAGTACTTC. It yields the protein CASSVGGRFQNIQYF.

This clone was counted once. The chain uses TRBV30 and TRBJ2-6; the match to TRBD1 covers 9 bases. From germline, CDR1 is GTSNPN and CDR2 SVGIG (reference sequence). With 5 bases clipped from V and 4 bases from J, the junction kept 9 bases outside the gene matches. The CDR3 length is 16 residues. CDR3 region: CAWDRGQGSGANVLTF. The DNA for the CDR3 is TGTGCCTGGGACAGGGGACAGGGTTCCGGGGCCAACGTCCTGACTTTC.

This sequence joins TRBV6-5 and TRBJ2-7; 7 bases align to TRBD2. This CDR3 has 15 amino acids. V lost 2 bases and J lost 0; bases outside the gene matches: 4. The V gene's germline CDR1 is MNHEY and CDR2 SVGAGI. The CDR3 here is CASSYAGESSYEQYF. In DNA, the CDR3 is TGTGCCAGCAGTTACGCGGGGGAGAGCTCCTACGAGCAGTACTTC.

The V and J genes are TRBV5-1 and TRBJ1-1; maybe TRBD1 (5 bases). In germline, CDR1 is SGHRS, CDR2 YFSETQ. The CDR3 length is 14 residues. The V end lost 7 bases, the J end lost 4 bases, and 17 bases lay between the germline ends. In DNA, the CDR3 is TGCGCCAGCGCCCTCGGGGGGGGTGCCACTGAAGCTTTCTTT. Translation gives CASALGGGATEAFF.

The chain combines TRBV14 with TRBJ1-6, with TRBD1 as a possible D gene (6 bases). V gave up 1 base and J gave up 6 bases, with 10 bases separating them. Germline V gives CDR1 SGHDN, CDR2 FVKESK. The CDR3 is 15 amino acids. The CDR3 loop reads CASSQGGQSNSPLHF. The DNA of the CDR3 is TGTGCCAGCAGCCAAGGAGGACAGAGTAATTCACCCCTCCACTTT. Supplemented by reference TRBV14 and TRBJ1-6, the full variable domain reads EAGVTQFPSHSVIEKGQTVTLRCDPISGHDNLYWYRRVMGKEIKFLLHFVKESKQDESGMPNNRFLAERTGGTYSTLKVQPAELEDSGVYFCASSQGGQSNSPLHFGNGTRLTVT.

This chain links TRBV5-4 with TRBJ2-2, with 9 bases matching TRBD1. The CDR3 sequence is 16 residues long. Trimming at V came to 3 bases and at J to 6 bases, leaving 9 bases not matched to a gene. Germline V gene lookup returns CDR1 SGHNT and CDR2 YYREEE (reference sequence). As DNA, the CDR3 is TGTGCCAGCAGCTCTTCCGGGACAGGGAGCGCCGGGGAGCTGTTTTTT. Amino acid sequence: CASSSSGTGSAGELFF.

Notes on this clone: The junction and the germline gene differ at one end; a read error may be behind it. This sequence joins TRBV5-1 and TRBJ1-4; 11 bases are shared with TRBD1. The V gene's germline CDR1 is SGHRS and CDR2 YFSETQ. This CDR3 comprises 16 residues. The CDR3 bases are TGCGCCAGCAGCCTCGGGACAGGGGGGTCCATCGAAAAGCTGTTTTTT. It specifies CASSLGTGGSIEKLFF. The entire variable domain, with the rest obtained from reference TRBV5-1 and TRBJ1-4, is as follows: KAGVTQTPRYLIKTRGQQVTLSCSPISGHRSVSWYQQTPGQGLQFLFEYFSETQRNKGNFPGRFSGRQFSNSRSEMNVSTLELGDSALYLCASSLGTGGSIEKLFFGSGTQLSVL.

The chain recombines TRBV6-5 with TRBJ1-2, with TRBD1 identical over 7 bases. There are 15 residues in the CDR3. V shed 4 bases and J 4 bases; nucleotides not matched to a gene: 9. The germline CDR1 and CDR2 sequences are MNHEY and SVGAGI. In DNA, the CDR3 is TGTGCCAGCAGTTTCGGTCAGGGGGAGGCCTATGGCTACACCTTC. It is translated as CASSFGQGEAYGYTF.

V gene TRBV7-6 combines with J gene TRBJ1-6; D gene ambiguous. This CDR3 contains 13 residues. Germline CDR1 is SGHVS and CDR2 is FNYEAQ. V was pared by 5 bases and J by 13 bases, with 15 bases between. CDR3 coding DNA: TGTGCCAGCAGCCCCGATGACGGCGGGCCCCTCCACTTT. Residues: CASSPDDGGPLHF.

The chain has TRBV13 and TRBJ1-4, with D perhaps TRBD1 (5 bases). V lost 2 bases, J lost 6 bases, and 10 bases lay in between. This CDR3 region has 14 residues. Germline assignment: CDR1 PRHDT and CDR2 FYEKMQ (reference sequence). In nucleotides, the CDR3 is TGTGCCAGCAGCTTAAGACAGCGGGATGAAAAACTGTTTTTT. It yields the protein CASSLRQRDEKLFF.

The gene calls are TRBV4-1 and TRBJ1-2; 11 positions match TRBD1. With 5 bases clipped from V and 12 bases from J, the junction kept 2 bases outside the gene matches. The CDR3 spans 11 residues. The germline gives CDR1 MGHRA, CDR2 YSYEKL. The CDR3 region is CASSSGQGDTF. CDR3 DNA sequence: TGCGCCAGCAGCTCGGGACAGGGGGACACCTTC.

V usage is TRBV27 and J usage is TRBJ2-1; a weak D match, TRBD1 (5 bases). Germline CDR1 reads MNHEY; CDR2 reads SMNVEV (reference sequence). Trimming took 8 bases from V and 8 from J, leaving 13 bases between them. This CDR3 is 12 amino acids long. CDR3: CASGLQVDEQFF. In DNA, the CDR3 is TGTGCCAGCGGGCTACAGGTCGATGAGCAGTTCTTC.

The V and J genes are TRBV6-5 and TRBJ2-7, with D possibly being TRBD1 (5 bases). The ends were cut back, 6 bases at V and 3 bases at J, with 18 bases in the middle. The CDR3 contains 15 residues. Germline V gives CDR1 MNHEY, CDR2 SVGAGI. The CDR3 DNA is TGTGCCAGCAGGACCAACATGGGGCTGCTCTACGAGCAGTACTTC. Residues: CASRTNMGLLYEQYF.

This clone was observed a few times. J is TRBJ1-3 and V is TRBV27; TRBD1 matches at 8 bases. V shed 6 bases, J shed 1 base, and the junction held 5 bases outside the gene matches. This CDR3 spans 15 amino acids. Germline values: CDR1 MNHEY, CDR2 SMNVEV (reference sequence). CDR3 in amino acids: CASSRDRYSGNTIYF. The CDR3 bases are TGTGCCAGCAGCCGGGACAGGTATTCTGGAAACACCATATATTTT.

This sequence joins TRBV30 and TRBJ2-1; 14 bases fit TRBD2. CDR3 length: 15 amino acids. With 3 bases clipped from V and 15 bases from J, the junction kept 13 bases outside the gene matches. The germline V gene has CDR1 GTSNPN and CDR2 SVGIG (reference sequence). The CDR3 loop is CAWRRLAGGPTVRFF. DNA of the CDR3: TGTGCCTGGAGGCGACTAGCGGGGGGGCCTACGGTTAGGTTCTTC.

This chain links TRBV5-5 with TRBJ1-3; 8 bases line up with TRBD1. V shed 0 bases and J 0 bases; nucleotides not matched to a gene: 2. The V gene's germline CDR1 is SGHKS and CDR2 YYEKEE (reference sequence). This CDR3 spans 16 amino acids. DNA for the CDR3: TGTGCCAGCAGCTTGGGGACAGGGACCTCTGGAAACACCATATATTTT. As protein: CASSLGTGTSGNTIYF.

The CDR3: CASPLWDRGYGYTF. As DNA, the CDR3 is TGTGCCAGCCCCCTCTGGGACAGGGGCTATGGCTACACCTTC. The V gene is TRBV2, the J gene TRBJ1-2, with 10 bases lining up with TRBD1. The CDR3 has 14 residues. J gave up 4 bases and V 8 bases, and 7 bases lay outside the gene matches. Per the germline V gene, CDR1 is SNHLY and CDR2 is FYNNEI.

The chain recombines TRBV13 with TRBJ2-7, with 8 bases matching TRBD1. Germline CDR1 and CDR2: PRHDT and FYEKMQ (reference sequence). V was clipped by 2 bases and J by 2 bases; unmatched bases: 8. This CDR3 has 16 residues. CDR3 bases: TGTGCCAGCAGCTTACGGGGCAGGGGGCTTGCCTACGAGCAGTACTTC. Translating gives CASSLRGRGLAYEQYF.

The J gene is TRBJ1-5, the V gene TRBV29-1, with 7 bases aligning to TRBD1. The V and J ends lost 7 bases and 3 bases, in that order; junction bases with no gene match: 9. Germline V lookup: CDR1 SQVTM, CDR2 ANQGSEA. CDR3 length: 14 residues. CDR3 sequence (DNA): TGCAGCGCCGCCGAGGGACAGAACAATCAGCCCCAGCATTTT. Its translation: CSAAEGQNNQPQHF.

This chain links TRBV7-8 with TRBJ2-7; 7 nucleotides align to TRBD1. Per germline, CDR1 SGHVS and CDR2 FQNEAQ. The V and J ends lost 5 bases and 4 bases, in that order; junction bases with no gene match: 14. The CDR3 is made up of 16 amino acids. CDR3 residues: CASSPQARQGPYEQYF. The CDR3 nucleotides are TGTGCCAGCAGCCCACAAGCAAGACAGGGACCGTACGAGCAGTACTTC.

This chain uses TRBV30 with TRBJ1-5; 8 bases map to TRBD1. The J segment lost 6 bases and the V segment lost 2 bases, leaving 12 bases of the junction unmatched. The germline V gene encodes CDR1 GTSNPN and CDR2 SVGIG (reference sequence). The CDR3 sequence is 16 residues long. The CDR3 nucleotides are TGTGCCTGGAGTATGGGAGGACAGGGAAGTTTTCAGCCCCAGCATTTT. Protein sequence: CAWSMGGQGSFQPQHF.

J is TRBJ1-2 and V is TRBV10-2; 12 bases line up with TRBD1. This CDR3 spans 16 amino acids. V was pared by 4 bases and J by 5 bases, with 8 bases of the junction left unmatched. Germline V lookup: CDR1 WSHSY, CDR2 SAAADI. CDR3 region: CASSVRRDRGQYGYTF. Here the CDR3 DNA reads TGCGCCAGCAGTGTTAGAAGGGACAGGGGGCAATATGGCTACACCTTC.

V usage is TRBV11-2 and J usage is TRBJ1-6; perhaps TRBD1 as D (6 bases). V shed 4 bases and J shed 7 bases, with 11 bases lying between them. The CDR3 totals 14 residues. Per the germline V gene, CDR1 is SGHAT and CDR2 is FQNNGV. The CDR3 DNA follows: TGTGCCAGCAGCTCTAGGGGGGGGAATTCACCCCTCCACTTT. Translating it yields CASSSRGGNSPLHF. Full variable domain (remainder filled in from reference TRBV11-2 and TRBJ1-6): EAGVAQSPRYKIIEKRQSVAFWCNPISGHATLYWYQQILGQGPKLLIQFQNNGVVDDSQLPKDRFSAERLKGVDSTLKIQPAKLEDSAVYLCASSSRGGNSPLHFGNGTRLTVT.

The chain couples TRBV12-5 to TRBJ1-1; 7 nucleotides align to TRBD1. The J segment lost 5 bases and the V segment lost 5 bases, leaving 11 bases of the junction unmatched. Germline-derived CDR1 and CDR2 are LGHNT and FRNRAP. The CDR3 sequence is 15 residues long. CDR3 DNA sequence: TGTGCTAGTGGTATGGGACAGTCCTACCGGACTGAAGCTTTCTTT. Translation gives CASGMGQSYRTEAFF.

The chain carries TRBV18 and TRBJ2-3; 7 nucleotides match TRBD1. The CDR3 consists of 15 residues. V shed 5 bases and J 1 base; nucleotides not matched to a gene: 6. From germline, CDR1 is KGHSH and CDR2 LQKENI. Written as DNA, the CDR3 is TGTGCCAGCTCAGGGGACAGTTGGGGCACAGATACGCAGTATTTT. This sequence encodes CASSGDSWGTDTQYF.

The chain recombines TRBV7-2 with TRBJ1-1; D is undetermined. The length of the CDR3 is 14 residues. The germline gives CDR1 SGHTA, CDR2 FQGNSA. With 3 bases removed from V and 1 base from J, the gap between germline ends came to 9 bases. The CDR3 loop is CASSFSQTNTEAFF. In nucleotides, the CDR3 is TGTGCCAGCAGCTTTTCACAGACGAACACTGAAGCTTTCTTT.

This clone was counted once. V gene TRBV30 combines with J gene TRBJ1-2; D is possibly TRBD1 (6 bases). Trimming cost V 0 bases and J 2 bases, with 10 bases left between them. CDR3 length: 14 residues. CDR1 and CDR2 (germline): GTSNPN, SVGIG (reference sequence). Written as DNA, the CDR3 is TGTGCCTGGAGTGTACAGGGAGTCAACTATGGCTACACCTTC. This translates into CAWSVQGVNYGYTF.